This passage covers 32 T cell receptor beta chains from one sample sequenced in a study of cytomegalovirus exposure and HLA in healthy donors. It was with 60 Vbeta and 13 Jbeta primers that the PCR ran. The data were produced by immunoSEQ multiplex PCR, yet TCRdb's version contains in-frame clones alone and is incomplete. The sample lists hundreds of thousands of clones, roughly 80% seen once, with 1.4% in the top ten. Specimen: PBMCs. These receptors originate from a girl aged 5-17 years in good health and CMV-seronegative.

The J gene is TRBJ1-5, the V gene TRBV28; TRBD1 might be the D (5 bases). Germline-derived CDR1 and CDR2 are MDHEN and SYDVKM. V was trimmed by 1 base and J by 4 bases, leaving 14 bases between them. The length of the CDR3 is 16 residues. CDR3 DNA: TGTGCCAGCAGTTTATCGATGGGGCAGAGAAATCAGCCCCAGCATTTT. This gives the protein CASSLSMGQRNQPQHF.

V and J are TRBV27 and TRBJ1-2, with TRBD1 matching 8 bases. The CDR3 is made up of 15 amino acids. Unmatched junction bases numbered 9, after V lost 3 bases and J lost 6 bases. Germline assignment: CDR1 MNHEY and CDR2 SMNVEV (reference sequence). For the CDR3, the DNA is TGTGCCAGCAGTTTTTCAGGGGGCAAGGTGCATGGCTACACCTTC. Its translation: CASSFSGGKVHGYTF.

The J gene is TRBJ1-6, the V gene TRBV28; the D gene is possibly TRBD1 (5 bases). The CDR3 length is 13 residues. CDR1 and CDR2 (germline): MDHEN, SYDVKM. Trimming left V 10 bases short and J 9 bases short, with 16 bases between. The DNA for the CDR3 is TGTGCCACTTGGCAGGGATTAGGTTCACCCCTCCACTTT. Its translation: CATWQGLGSPLHF. Supplemented by reference TRBV28 and TRBJ1-6, the full variable domain reads DVKVTQSSRYLVKRTGEKVFLECVQDMDHENMFWYRQDPGLGLRLIYFSYDVKMKEKGDIPEGYSVSREKKERFSLILESASTNQTSMYLCATWQGLGSPLHFGNGTRLTVT.

The rearrangement links TRBV6-5 to TRBJ1-3; D not resolved. This CDR3 is 13 amino acids long. Deletions cut 6 bases from V and 0 bases from J, with 6 bases between. Germline CDR1 reads MNHEY; CDR2 reads SVGAGI. CDR3 region: CASRQSSGNTIYF. The CDR3 DNA sequence: TGTGCCAGCAGACAGAGCTCTGGAAACACCATATATTTT.

This clone was observed a few times. The chain has TRBV5-1 and TRBJ1-1; D uncertain. The V end was cut by 3 bases, the J end by 4 bases, with 19 bases between. The CDR3 loop spans 16 amino acids. The germline gives CDR1 SGHRS, CDR2 YFSETQ. The CDR3 reads CASSSNLRSMGTEAFF. In nucleotides, the CDR3 is TGCGCCAGCAGCTCCAACCTACGGAGTATGGGCACTGAAGCTTTCTTT.

J is TRBJ2-1 and V is TRBV7-3; D is possibly TRBD2 (7 bases). V lost 5 bases and J lost 4, with 15 bases in between. CDR3 length: 15 residues. Germline CDR1 is SGHTA and CDR2 is FQGTGA. Here the CDR3 reads CASSQNAGAYNEQFF. In DNA, the CDR3 is TGTGCCAGCAGCCAAAACGCGGGGGCTTACAATGAGCAGTTCTTC.

This clone was counted only a few times. This chain connects TRBV12-5 to TRBJ1-1; D gene uncertain. Trimming removed 3 bases from V and 5 bases from J, with 7 bases in between. The CDR3 covers 12 residues. In germline, CDR1 is LGHNT, CDR2 FRNRAP. For the CDR3, the DNA is TGTGCTAGTGGTTTCACAAATACTGAAGCTTTCTTT. Translating gives CASGFTNTEAFF.

This clone was detected only once. J is TRBJ1-1 and V is TRBV11-2, with D possibly being TRBD1 (6 bases). Germline V lookup: CDR1 SGHAT, CDR2 FQNNGV. Trimming removed 5 bases from V and 7 bases from J, with 14 bases in between. The CDR3 is 13 residues long. The CDR3 reads CASSRRDIHEAFF. The CDR3 DNA sequence: TGTGCCAGCAGCCGACGGGACATTCATGAAGCTTTCTTT.

This chain uses TRBV4-1 with TRBJ1-2; 8 bases fit TRBD1. V was pared by 4 bases and J by 3 bases, with 4 bases of the junction left unmatched. The germline CDR1 and CDR2 sequences are MGHRA and YSYEKL. The CDR3 runs 14 residues. The CDR3 region is CASSPGGAYYGYTF. The CDR3 DNA follows: TGCGCCAGCAGCCCAGGGGGCGCGTACTATGGCTACACCTTC.

The chain carries TRBV7-2 and TRBJ2-5; perhaps TRBD1 as D (5 bases). Trimming took off 1 base at V and 4 bases at J, with 16 bases between the two ends. Germline lookup yields CDR1 SGHTA and CDR2 FQGNSA. This CDR3 region has 16 residues. The CDR3 nucleotides are TGTGCCAGCAGCTTAGTTCGGTTCAGGGTGGGAGAGACCCAGTACTTC. Protein sequence: CASSLVRFRVGETQYF.

This clone was seen just once. The V and J genes are TRBV5-1 and TRBJ2-5; 8 bases fit TRBD2. This CDR3 contains 14 residues. The V and J ends lost 6 bases and 2 bases, in that order; junction bases with no gene match: 6. Germline V gives CDR1 SGHRS, CDR2 YFSETQ. CDR3 sequence reads: CASKASGPQETQYF. The CDR3 DNA sequence: TGCGCCAGCAAGGCTAGCGGGCCTCAAGAGACCCAGTACTTC.

The V gene is TRBV11-3, the J gene TRBJ2-7; 7 bases fit TRBD1. V dropped 5 bases and J dropped 0; count of bases not matched to a gene: 4. This CDR3 is 14 amino acids long. CDR1 is SGHNT, CDR2 YENEEA, per germline. CDR3 bases: TGTGCCAGCAGCGTACAGGGGTCCTCCTACGAGCAGTACTTC. Amino acid sequence: CASSVQGSSYEQYF.

The chain has TRBV29-1 and TRBJ1-1; maybe TRBD1 (5 bases). Germline values: CDR1 SQVTM, CDR2 ANQGSEA. The CDR3 consists of 13 residues. V gave up 7 bases and J gave up 1 base, with 13 bases separating them. CDR3 residues: CSGLRDRNTEAFF. The DNA for the CDR3 is TGCAGCGGACTCAGGGATCGGAACACTGAAGCTTTCTTT.

The chain has TRBV13 and TRBJ1-2; TRBD1 matches 7 bases. The CDR3 has 16 residues. Germline loops: CDR1 PRHDT, CDR2 FYEKMQ (reference sequence). V lost 5 bases to trimming and J lost 0 bases; unmatched junction nucleotides: 9. CDR3 bases: TGTGCCAGCAGCACACGGGGACAGTGGGCTAACTATGGCTACACCTTC. Translated: CASSTRGQWANYGYTF.

The chain couples TRBV2 to TRBJ2-1; TRBD2 matches 12 bases. In germline, CDR1 is SNHLY, CDR2 FYNNEI. With 5 bases clipped from V and 0 bases from J, the junction kept 2 bases outside the gene matches. The CDR3 covers 16 residues. CDR3 sequence: CASSLAGGSSYNEQFF. CDR3 sequence (DNA): TGTGCCAGCAGTCTAGCGGGAGGGAGCTCCTACAATGAGCAGTTCTTC.

V and J are TRBV7-9 and TRBJ2-1; 12 bases fit TRBD2. J gave up 8 bases and V 7 bases, and 9 bases lay outside the gene matches. Germline assignment: CDR1 SEHNR and CDR2 FQNEAQ (reference sequence). This CDR3 has 15 amino acids. CDR3 loop: CASNPSGRGADEQFF. CDR3 nucleotides: TGTGCCAGCAACCCTAGCGGGAGGGGCGCGGATGAGCAGTTCTTC. Looking up the rest from reference TRBV7-9 and TRBJ2-1 gives the full variable domain: DTGVSQNPRHKITKRGQNVTFRCDPISEHNRLYWYRQTLGQGPEFLTYFQNEAQLEKSRLLSDRFSAERPKGSFSTLEIQRTEQGDSAMYLCASNPSGRGADEQFFGPGTRLTVL.

This clone showed up just a few times. This sequence joins TRBV6-5 and TRBJ1-1; D possibly corresponds to TRBD1 (5 bases). V was cut by 6 bases and J by 1 base, with 12 bases left in between. Germline lookup yields CDR1 MNHEY and CDR2 SVGAGI. This CDR3 spans 14 amino acids. The CDR3 loop is CASSLGHGNTEAFF. CDR3 coding DNA: TGTGCCAGCAGCCTAGGACACGGGAACACTGAAGCTTTCTTT.

The chain recombines TRBV6-5 with TRBJ2-3, with a tentative D call TRBD2 (6 bases). In germline, CDR1 is MNHEY, CDR2 SVGAGI. The CDR3 has 14 residues. V lost 5 bases, J lost 4 bases, and 13 bases lay in between. DNA of the CDR3: TGTGCCAGCAGTCTCCGGGAGCTTTCAGATACGCAGTATTTT. This gives the protein CASSLRELSDTQYF.

This clone has more than one count but fewer than ten. The chain couples TRBV6-5 to TRBJ2-7, with 7 bases matching TRBD1. The J segment lost 3 bases and the V segment lost 6 bases, leaving 8 bases of the junction unmatched. CDR1 and CDR2 (germline): MNHEY, SVGAGI. The CDR3 extends over 14 amino acids. The CDR3 nucleotides are TGTGCCAGCAGCAACCGACAGGGAATCTACGAGCAGTACTTC. Residues: CASSNRQGIYEQYF.

V is TRBV4-1 and J is TRBJ2-1, with 15 bases identical to TRBD2. V was clipped by 3 bases and J by 3 bases; unmatched bases: 6. Germline V gene lookup returns CDR1 MGHRA and CDR2 YSYEKL. This CDR3 has 18 residues. CDR3 sequence: CASSQTGLAGGFYNEQFF. CDR3 nucleotide sequence: TGCGCCAGCAGCCAGACGGGACTAGCGGGAGGTTTCTACAATGAGCAGTTCTTC.

This clone was observed a few times. The V call is TRBV6-1, the J call TRBJ2-2; TRBD1 agrees at 7 bases. This CDR3 is built from 15 residues. V was pared by 2 bases and J by 1 base, with 1 base of the junction left unmatched. Germline loops: CDR1 MNHNS, CDR2 SASEGT. The CDR3 sequence is CASSETGENTGELFF. The CDR3 nucleotides read TGTGCCAGCAGTGAAACAGGGGAGAACACCGGGGAGCTGTTTTTT.

The chain employs TRBV10-3 and TRBJ1-1; D is unresolved. CDR3 length equals 15 residues. Germline lookup yields CDR1 ENHRY and CDR2 SYGVKD. V lost 6 bases and J lost 0, with 14 bases in between. CDR3 region: CAIREEVRMNTEAFF. For the CDR3, the DNA is TGTGCCATCAGGGAAGAGGTTCGGATGAACACTGAAGCTTTCTTT.

This chain connects TRBV18 to TRBJ2-7; a weak D match, TRBD1 (6 bases). The CDR3 is 15 residues long. Germline V gives CDR1 KGHSH, CDR2 LQKENI. The V and J ends lost 4 bases and 2 bases respectively, with 15 bases between them. CDR3 amino acids: CASSHTPTGTYEQYF. In DNA form, the CDR3 reads TGTGCCAGCTCACACACCCCGACAGGCACCTACGAGCAGTACTTC.

The chain joins TRBV2 to TRBJ2-3, with TRBD1 identical over 8 bases. Germline CDR1 is SNHLY and CDR2 is FYNNEI. V lost 0 bases to trimming and J lost 3 bases; unmatched junction nucleotides: 5. This CDR3 region has 16 residues. CDR3 loop: CASSEALTGGTDTQYF. CDR3 sequence (DNA): TGTGCCAGCAGTGAAGCGCTCACAGGGGGGACAGATACGCAGTATTTT. Looking up the rest from reference TRBV2 and TRBJ2-3 gives the full variable domain: EPEVTQTPSHQVTQMGQEVILRCVPISNHLYFYWYRQILGQKVEFLVSFYNNEISEKSEIFDDQFSVERPDGSNFTLKIRSTKLEDSAMYFCASSEALTGGTDTQYFGPGTRLTVL.

This clone was recorded a few times. In nucleotides, the CDR3 is TGTGCCACCAGCAGAGATAAGGCCGCGGGATCTGGGGCCAACGTCCTGACTTTC. Translated, it gives CATSRDKAAGSGANVLTF. The chain links TRBV15 to TRBJ2-6; D perhaps matches TRBD2 (6 bases). This CDR3 is 18 amino acids long. V was shortened by 0 bases and J by 1 base, with 13 bases between the two germline ends. CDR1 LNHNV and CDR2 YYDKDF come from the germline V gene (reference sequence).

The rearrangement joins TRBV18 to TRBJ1-4, with 9 positions matching TRBD1. The CDR3 is 14 amino acids. J gave up 8 bases and V 3 bases, and 4 bases lay outside the gene matches. Germline loops: CDR1 KGHSH, CDR2 LQKENI. The chain's CDR3 is CASSPDRGSEKLFF. CDR3 sequence (DNA): TGTGCCAGCTCACCGGACAGGGGATCGGAAAAACTGTTTTTT.

The chain carries TRBV4-1 and TRBJ1-2, with a tentative D call TRBD1 (6 bases). This CDR3 is 18 amino acids long. Per the germline V gene, CDR1 is MGHRA and CDR2 is YSYEKL. Trimming shortened V by 0 bases and J by 4 bases, and 21 bases separated the two germline ends. CDR3: CASSQDVGPGVGGYGYTF. In DNA, the CDR3 is TGCGCCAGCAGCCAAGATGTCGGGCCAGGGGTTGGCGGCTATGGCTACACCTTC.

This sequence joins TRBV6-4 and TRBJ2-1, with TRBD2 matching 7 bases. Losses at the gene ends were 0 bases for V and 7 bases for J; bases not matched to a gene: 3. CDR3 size: 14 residues. Germline V gene sequence: CDR1 MRHNA, CDR2 SNTAGT. CDR3 sequence reads: CASSDSSGMNEQFF. CDR3 DNA sequence: TGTGCCAGCAGTGACTCGAGCGGGATGAATGAGCAGTTCTTC.

This chain joins TRBV19 and TRBJ2-5, with 8 nucleotides matching TRBD1. The CDR3 consists of 17 residues. Germline-derived CDR1 and CDR2 are LNHDA and SQIVND (reference sequence). J lost 3 bases, V lost 1 base, and 10 bases had no gene match. The CDR3 reads CASSIVKGTGREETQYF. The CDR3 DNA sequence: TGTGCCAGTAGTATAGTTAAAGGGACAGGTCGCGAAGAGACCCAGTACTTC.

The rearrangement uses TRBV4-2 and TRBJ2-2; D may be TRBD1 (6 bases). Germline assignment: CDR1 LGHNA and CDR2 YNFKEQ. With 3 bases removed from V and 1 base from J, the gap between germline ends came to 9 bases. The CDR3 is 15 amino acids. CDR3 nucleotide sequence: TGTGCCAGCAGCCACTCGGACAGGAACACCGGGGAGCTGTTTTTT. As protein: CASSHSDRNTGELFF.

The V call is TRBV27, the J call TRBJ1-1; 8 positions agree with TRBD1. The CDR3 extends over 13 amino acids. CDR1 and CDR2 (germline): MNHEY, SMNVEV (reference sequence). V was pared by 6 bases and J by 5 bases, with 5 bases of the junction left unmatched. DNA of the CDR3: TGTGCCAGCAGCCGGACAGGGAATACTGAAGCTTTCTTT. It translates to CASSRTGNTEAFF.

This rearrangement joins TRBV14 to TRBJ2-2; D is perhaps TRBD2 (5 bases). The CDR3 sequence is 16 residues long. The germline V and J ends were trimmed by 3 bases and 0 bases, with 11 bases remaining between them. The germline gives CDR1 SGHDN, CDR2 FVKESK. CDR3 bases: TGTGCCAGCAGCCACCGGGCGGGCGCGAACACCGGGGAGCTGTTTTTT. It is translated as CASSHRAGANTGELFF.